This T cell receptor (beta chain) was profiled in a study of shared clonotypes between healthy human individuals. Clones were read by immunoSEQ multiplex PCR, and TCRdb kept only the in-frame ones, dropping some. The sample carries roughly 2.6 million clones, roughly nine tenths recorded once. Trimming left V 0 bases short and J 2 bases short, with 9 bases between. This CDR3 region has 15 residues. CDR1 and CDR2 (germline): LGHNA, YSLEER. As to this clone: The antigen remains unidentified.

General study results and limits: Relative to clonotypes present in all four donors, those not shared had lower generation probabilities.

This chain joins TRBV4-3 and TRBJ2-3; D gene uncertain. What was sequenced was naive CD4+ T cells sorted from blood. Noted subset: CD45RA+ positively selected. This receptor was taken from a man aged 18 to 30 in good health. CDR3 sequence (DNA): TGCGCCAGCAGCCAAGAAGGCGCAAACACAGATACGCAGTATTTT. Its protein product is CASSQEGANTDTQYF.